The clone carrying this TCR beta chain was detected many times. Its antigen is as yet unknown. For repertoire sequencing, the TCR beta CDR3 regions were amplified from RNA transcripts. The first-round RT-PCR employed HTBI primers together with the Qiagen OneStep RT-PCR kit. A multiplex PCR was then performed as the second round. Each CDR3 protein is one row after TCRdb ran MiXCR on the multiplex PCR reads. The data contain about 500,000 distinct CDR3 sequences, 14% of them singletons. These data are taken from a study of Graves' ophthalmopathy and Graves' hyperthyroidism. The wider study: Untreated patients at initial diagnosis provided peripheral blood.

Additional autoimmune diseases, uncontrolled infections, pregnancy or lactation disqualified patients. The PBMCs used were ones drawn from approximately 10 ml of fresh peripheral blood. V was pared by 4 bases and J by 1 base, with 0 bases of the junction left unmatched. The germline V gene has CDR1 MDHEN and CDR2 SYDVKM. The CDR3 consists of 13 residues. The study's findings and limits: Detected in blood as well were most expanded thyroid clonotypes with frequency above 0.001.

V gene TRBV28 combines with J gene TRBJ2-5, with TRBD2 identical over 7 bases. The clonotype comes from a woman in her twenties or thirties with Graves' ophthalmopathy. The sequenced sample consisted of blood. CDR3 amino acids: CASSSGGQETQYF. In DNA, the CDR3 is TGTGCCAGCAGTTCGGGGGGCCAAGAGACCCAGTACTTC.